This is a list of T cell receptor beta chains from one sample in a study of T-cell reconstitution after alpha-beta-depleted transplantation in children. TCRdb re-analysed the PCR reads in MiXCR, keeping a single row per CDR3 protein. The table lists about 900,000 distinct CDR3 sequences, about 30% of them singletons. Material: PBMCs, mostly from graft donor cells, obtained 360 days after TCRalphabeta/CD19-depleted stem cell transplant. Receptors originate from a boy in the first two years of life who had a stem cell transplant for SCID, so the T cells may come from the graft donor. Both conserved end residues are part of each CDR3. A D gene is named only where the DNA matches it firmly. Expanded clones are given a class, and other clones once, few, many or no size at all.

v_gene: TRBV7-9
abundance: few
d_gene: .
j_gene: TRBJ1-2
CDR3nt: TGTGCCAGCAGCGCCCAGGGCGAGGGTCTTGGCTACACCTTC
CDR3aa: CASSAQGEGLGYTF

v_gene: TRBV18
abundance: .
d_gene: .
j_gene: TRBJ1-1
CDR3nt: TGTGCCAGCTCCCGGGATCACACTGAAGCTTTCTTT
CDR3aa: CASSRDHTEAFF

v_gene: TRBV29-1
abundance: .
d_gene: .
j_gene: TRBJ1-1
CDR3nt: TGCAGCGTTGAAGGTCACGGATCGAACACTGAAGCTTTCTTT
CDR3aa: CSVEGHGSNTEAFF

v_gene: TRBV5-6
abundance: few
d_gene: TRBD1
j_gene: TRBJ2-1
CDR3nt: TGTGCCAGCAGCCGGACAGGGTGGTCCTACAATGAGCAGTTCTTC
CDR3aa: CASSRTGWSYNEQFF

v_gene: TRBV13
abundance: .
d_gene: .
j_gene: TRBJ2-3
CDR3nt: TGTGCCAGCAGCTTACTGCGGCTAGCTGGGTATACGCAGTATTTT
CDR3aa: CASSLLRLAGYTQYF

v_gene: TRBV28
abundance: few
d_gene: .
j_gene: TRBJ2-1
CDR3nt: TGTGCCAGCGGGACGAAGTACAATGAGCAGTTCTTC
CDR3aa: CASGTKYNEQFF

v_gene: TRBV18
abundance: .
d_gene: .
j_gene: TRBJ2-1
CDR3nt: TGTGCCAGCTCACCATTGGGGGGGCTTAATGAGCAGTTCTTC
CDR3aa: CASSPLGGLNEQFF

v_gene: TRBV5-1
abundance: many
d_gene: .
j_gene: TRBJ2-5
CDR3nt: TGCGCCAGCAGCTTGGTGGCAGAAGAGACCCAGTACTTC
CDR3aa: CASSLVAEETQYF

v_gene: TRBV7-9
abundance: few
d_gene: .
j_gene: TRBJ1-5
CDR3nt: TGTGCCAGCAGCTACGTCGGGGAGAATCAGCCCCAGCATTTT
CDR3aa: CASSYVGENQPQHF

v_gene: TRBV5-1
abundance: .
d_gene: TRBD2
j_gene: TRBJ2-5
CDR3nt: TGCGCCAGCAGGTATAGCGGGGGAGGCCAAGAGACCCAGTACTTC
CDR3aa: CASRYSGGGQETQYF

v_gene: TRBV28
abundance: .
d_gene: .
j_gene: TRBJ1-1
CDR3nt: TGTGCCAGCAGCCGATTAGGGGTGCCTGAAGCTTTCTTT
CDR3aa: CASSRLGVPEAFF

v_gene: TRBV15
abundance: few
d_gene: .
j_gene: TRBJ2-3
CDR3nt: TGTGCCACCAGCAGACTGAGCAGGGCTACAGATACGCAGTATTTT
CDR3aa: CATSRLSRATDTQYF

v_gene: TRBV2
abundance: .
d_gene: TRBD1
j_gene: TRBJ1-2
CDR3nt: TGTGCCAGCAGTCCGGATGACAGGGGCTGGATGGGCTACACCTTC
CDR3aa: CASSPDDRGWMGYTF

v_gene: TRBV20-1
abundance: few
d_gene: .
j_gene: TRBJ1-3
CDR3nt: TGCAGTGCTAGAAGCCGGTGGGACTCTGGAAACACCATATATTTT
CDR3aa: CSARSRWDSGNTIYF

v_gene: TRBV11-2
abundance: .
d_gene: .
j_gene: TRBJ2-1
CDR3nt: TGTGCCAGCAGCTTAGTAGTGATAGCGAACTCCCTCTCCTACAATGAGCAGTTCTTC
CDR3aa: CASSLVVIANSLSYNEQFF

v_gene: TRBV20-1
abundance: .
d_gene: TRBD2
j_gene: TRBJ2-3
CDR3nt: TGCAGTGCAAAACTAGCGTTAGTTCTCACAGATACGCAGTATTTT
CDR3aa: CSAKLALVLTDTQYF

v_gene: TRBV4-3
abundance: .
d_gene: .
j_gene: TRBJ1-2
CDR3nt: TGCGCCAGCAGCCAAGAGGAAGGTGCGGGGAACTATGGCTACACCTTC
CDR3aa: CASSQEEGAGNYGYTF

v_gene: TRBV10-1
abundance: .
d_gene: TRBD1
j_gene: TRBJ2-3
CDR3nt: TGCGCCAGCAGTCCCCAACAGGGGAGAAGGACAGATACGCAGTATTTT
CDR3aa: CASSPQQGRRTDTQYF

v_gene: TRBV12-3/TRBV12-4
abundance: few
d_gene: .
j_gene: TRBJ2-4
CDR3nt: TGTGCCAGCAGTTTCAGGCTGCAGGAGGGAAGAATTCAGTACTTC
CDR3aa: CASSFRLQEGRIQYF

v_gene: TRBV12-3/TRBV12-4
abundance: .
d_gene: .
j_gene: TRBJ1-1
CDR3nt: TGTGCCAGCAGTCTCCGGGACGTAGGTAAAGCTTTCTTT
CDR3aa: CASSLRDVGKAFF

v_gene: TRBV12-3/TRBV12-4
abundance: .
d_gene: .
j_gene: TRBJ2-3
CDR3nt: TGTGCCAGCTGTTTGGGGGGACTCCACAGCATCAGCGGCACAGATACGCAGTATTTT
CDR3aa: CASCLGGLHSISGTDTQYF

v_gene: TRBV6-1
abundance: .
d_gene: .
j_gene: TRBJ2-7
CDR3nt: TGTGCCAGCACCTTAGCGGTGGGGTCCTACGAGCAGTACTTC
CDR3aa: CASTLAVGSYEQYF

v_gene: TRBV7-8
abundance: .
d_gene: .
j_gene: TRBJ1-6
CDR3nt: TGTGCCAGCAGCGGGGATCGGGGGAGGCCGAATTCACCCCTCCACTTT
CDR3aa: CASSGDRGRPNSPLHF

v_gene: TRBV13
abundance: few
d_gene: .
j_gene: TRBJ2-7
CDR3nt: TGTGCCAGCAGCTTACAGGGGACCCACTACGAGCAGTACTTC
CDR3aa: CASSLQGTHYEQYF

v_gene: TRBV12-3/TRBV12-4
abundance: once
d_gene: TRBD1
j_gene: TRBJ1-6
CDR3nt: TGTGCCAGCAGGTTGACAGGGAGGAATTCACCCCTCCACTTT
CDR3aa: CASRLTGRNSPLHF

v_gene: TRBV5-6
abundance: .
d_gene: TRBD2
j_gene: TRBJ2-1
CDR3nt: TGTGCCAGCAGCTCCGGGACTAGGGGCAACAATGAGCAGTTCTTC
CDR3aa: CASSSGTRGNNEQFF

v_gene: TRBV4-1
abundance: .
d_gene: .
j_gene: TRBJ2-5
CDR3nt: TGCGCCAGCAGCCAAGGAGGAGCGGCCCAGTACTTC
CDR3aa: CASSQGGAAQYF

v_gene: TRBV5-1
abundance: .
d_gene: .
j_gene: TRBJ2-5
CDR3nt: TGCGCCAGCAGACCTCAAAAAACAGGGAAGGAGACCCAGTACTTC
CDR3aa: CASRPQKTGKETQYF

v_gene: TRBV10-3
abundance: few
d_gene: .
j_gene: TRBJ2-3
CDR3nt: TGTGCCATCAGTGAGTCAAGGACCCCTCCGTACACAGATACGCAGTATTTT
CDR3aa: CAISESRTPPYTDTQYF

v_gene: TRBV29-1
abundance: .
d_gene: TRBD2
j_gene: TRBJ2-5
CDR3nt: TGCAGCGTTGAAGTCGGGTTTAGCGGGGGAGAGACCCAGTACTTC
CDR3aa: CSVEVGFSGGETQYF

v_gene: TRBV5-1
abundance: .
d_gene: TRBD1
j_gene: TRBJ2-1
CDR3nt: TGCGCCAGCAGCTTACGACAGGGGGAGGATGAGCAGTTCTTC
CDR3aa: CASSLRQGEDEQFF

v_gene: TRBV7-3
abundance: few
d_gene: TRBD1
j_gene: TRBJ2-3
CDR3nt: TGTGCCAGCAGCTTGGACAGGGCAAGGGCAGATACGCAGTATTTT
CDR3aa: CASSLDRARADTQYF

v_gene: TRBV7-2
abundance: .
d_gene: .
j_gene: TRBJ2-1
CDR3nt: TGTGCCAGCAGCAAGGGCGGAAATGAGCAGTTCTTC
CDR3aa: CASSKGGNEQFF

v_gene: TRBV7-9
abundance: .
d_gene: .
j_gene: TRBJ2-1
CDR3nt: TGTGCCAGCAGCTTGAGGACAGTATATGAGCAGTTCTTC
CDR3aa: CASSLRTVYEQFF

v_gene: TRBV12-3/TRBV12-4
abundance: .
d_gene: .
j_gene: TRBJ2-1
CDR3nt: TGTGCCAGCAAAGGGGCTAGTAAGGGAATATATGAGCAGTTCTTC
CDR3aa: CASKGASKGIYEQFF

v_gene: TRBV5-1
abundance: .
d_gene: .
j_gene: TRBJ2-4
CDR3nt: TGCGCCAGCAGCTTCACAGCAGCCAAAAACATTCAGTACTTC
CDR3aa: CASSFTAAKNIQYF

v_gene: TRBV11-2
abundance: .
d_gene: TRBD1
j_gene: TRBJ2-7
CDR3nt: TGTGCCAGCAGCGCGGACAGGGTTGTTTACGAGCAGTACTTC
CDR3aa: CASSADRVVYEQYF

v_gene: TRBV5-1
abundance: .
d_gene: TRBD2
j_gene: TRBJ2-5
CDR3nt: TGCGCCAGCAGCGGACTAGCGGGGATCGCTCAAGAGACCCAGTACTTC
CDR3aa: CASSGLAGIAQETQYF

v_gene: TRBV12-3/TRBV12-4
abundance: .
d_gene: TRBD2
j_gene: TRBJ2-5
CDR3nt: TGTGCCAGCAGTCCGGGACTAGCGGGCCCAATTCAAGAGACCCAGTACTTC
CDR3aa: CASSPGLAGPIQETQYF

v_gene: TRBV2
abundance: .
d_gene: .
j_gene: TRBJ2-7
CDR3nt: TGTGCCAGCAGGGGTGGGGTAGCTGTATTATACGAGCAGTACTTC
CDR3aa: CASRGGVAVLYEQYF

v_gene: TRBV15
abundance: .
d_gene: TRBD2
j_gene: TRBJ2-7
CDR3nt: TGTGCCACCAGCAGAGATGGGTGGTGGGGAGGGGAGCAGTACTTC
CDR3aa: CATSRDGWWGGEQYF

v_gene: TRBV28
abundance: few
d_gene: .
j_gene: TRBJ1-1
CDR3nt: TGTGCCAGCAGCCCTAGCACTGAAGCTTTCTTT
CDR3aa: CASSPSTEAFF

v_gene: TRBV18
abundance: .
d_gene: .
j_gene: TRBJ2-7
CDR3nt: TGTGCCAGCTCACCGCGAGAGGAGGCCCACGAGCAGTACTTC
CDR3aa: CASSPREEAHEQYF

v_gene: TRBV6-2/TRBV6-3
abundance: .
d_gene: .
j_gene: TRBJ1-5
CDR3nt: TGTGCCAGCAGTTACTCCGGTTACGGTCAGCCCCAGCATTTT
CDR3aa: CASSYSGYGQPQHF

v_gene: TRBV29-1
abundance: .
d_gene: TRBD1
j_gene: TRBJ1-6
CDR3nt: TGCAGCGTTGCTCAGGGGGAATCACCCCTCCACTTT
CDR3aa: CSVAQGESPLHF

v_gene: TRBV3-1
abundance: .
d_gene: .
j_gene: TRBJ2-7
CDR3nt: TGTGCCAGCAGCCCTCTAGAGCGTGGGTCCGAGCAGTACTTC
CDR3aa: CASSPLERGSEQYF

v_gene: TRBV29-1
abundance: few
d_gene: .
j_gene: TRBJ2-1
CDR3nt: TGCAGCGTTCAAAGGGTTGGCGATGAGCAGTTCTTC
CDR3aa: CSVQRVGDEQFF

v_gene: TRBV20-1
abundance: .
d_gene: .
j_gene: TRBJ1-5
CDR3nt: TGCAGTGCTAGTTATGGGAGAGACCAGCCCCAGCATTTT
CDR3aa: CSASYGRDQPQHF

v_gene: TRBV3-1
abundance: few
d_gene: TRBD2
j_gene: TRBJ2-5
CDR3nt: TGTGCCAGCACCCCGGGACTAGTTAAAGAGACCCAGTACTTC
CDR3aa: CASTPGLVKETQYF

v_gene: TRBV6-5
abundance: .
d_gene: .
j_gene: TRBJ2-1
CDR3nt: TGTGCCAGCAGTTACTCACAACGGTATGAGCAGTTCTTC
CDR3aa: CASSYSQRYEQFF

v_gene: TRBV5-6
abundance: .
d_gene: .
j_gene: TRBJ2-3
CDR3nt: TGTGCCAGCAGCTTCCCCGGTCCCAGCACAGATACGCAGTATTTT
CDR3aa: CASSFPGPSTDTQYF

v_gene: TRBV12-3/TRBV12-4
abundance: .
d_gene: .
j_gene: TRBJ2-7
CDR3nt: TGTGCCAGCACCCGCGTGGGGCTCTCCGAGCAGTACTTC
CDR3aa: CASTRVGLSEQYF

v_gene: TRBV28
abundance: few
d_gene: .
j_gene: TRBJ1-4
CDR3nt: TGTGCCAGCAGTCCGACCCTCCCGGGTACTAATGAAAAACTGTTTTTT
CDR3aa: CASSPTLPGTNEKLFF

v_gene: TRBV24-1
abundance: few
d_gene: TRBD1
j_gene: TRBJ2-3
CDR3nt: TGTGCCACCGCACGACCGGGACAGGGGACAGATACGCAGTATTTT
CDR3aa: CATARPGQGTDTQYF

v_gene: TRBV25-1
abundance: few
d_gene: .
j_gene: TRBJ1-5
CDR3nt: TGTGCCAGCAGTGAAGGCTGGCTGTTACAGCCCCAGCATTTT
CDR3aa: CASSEGWLLQPQHF